The T cell receptor (beta chain) described here comes from a study of cytomegalovirus exposure and HLA in healthy donors. Whole-study findings and limits: Earlier results showed most TCR beta V segments being productive about 87% or about 30% of the time.

Comment on this clone: Its cognate antigen is unknown.

The CDR3 is 17 residues long. With 2 bases clipped from V and 6 bases from J, the junction kept 10 bases outside the gene matches. The V gene's germline CDR1 is MGHRA and CDR2 YSYEKL. PCR employed 60 Vbeta and 13 Jbeta primers. Assay used: immunoSEQ multiplex PCR; TCRdb lists only in-frame clones, some missing. This table has 100,000 or so clones, over 70% appearing once. The TCR sequence derives from a woman between 35 and 50 years old in good health and CMV-seropositive. Sequences were obtained from PBMCs. The chain recombines TRBV4-1 with TRBJ2-1; 10 bases are a match to TRBD2. CDR3 protein: CASSQFKELAGVNEQFF. The CDR3 DNA is TGCGCCAGCAGCCAATTTAAAGAGCTAGCGGGAGTCAATGAGCAGTTCTTC.